In its sample, the clone carrying this T cell receptor beta chain was seen many times. What it binds is unknown. Genomic DNA acted as the template from which TCR beta VDJ combination and CDR3 sequence profiling were carried out. One entry per CDR3 protein results from TCRdb running MiXCR on the reads. This sample carries 100,000 to 150,000 distinct CDR3 sequences, about half of them seen once, and the ten largest clones take roughly 2.5%. The data belong to a study of CD8+CD57+ T cells in acquired aplastic anemia. Study details: Quantities of DNA derived from sorted CD4+ and CD8+ cells averaged around 3 ug. Among healthy donors, CD4+ cells averaged approximately 10 million reads.

Findings and limits, study-wide: A significant difference in CD8+ Simpson's diversity between patients and controls was not found. Shared by patients and controls, 25 to 30 CD8+ CDR3s were abundant in patients.

This receptor was obtained from a human donor in good health, serving as a control. Sequencing input: sorted CD4+, CD8+, or CD8+CD57+ T cells (not recorded which) from PBMCs.

CDR3 protein: CASSQGDRFNQPQHF. CDR3 coding DNA: TGCGCCAGCAGCCAAGGGGACAGATTCAATCAGCCCCAGCATTTT. The chain has TRBV4-1 and TRBJ1-5; the match to TRBD1 covers 7 bases. This CDR3 has 15 residues. The trim removed 1 base at V and 3 bases at J, leaving 3 bases unmatched. Germline V gene lookup returns CDR1 MGHRA and CDR2 YSYEKL.